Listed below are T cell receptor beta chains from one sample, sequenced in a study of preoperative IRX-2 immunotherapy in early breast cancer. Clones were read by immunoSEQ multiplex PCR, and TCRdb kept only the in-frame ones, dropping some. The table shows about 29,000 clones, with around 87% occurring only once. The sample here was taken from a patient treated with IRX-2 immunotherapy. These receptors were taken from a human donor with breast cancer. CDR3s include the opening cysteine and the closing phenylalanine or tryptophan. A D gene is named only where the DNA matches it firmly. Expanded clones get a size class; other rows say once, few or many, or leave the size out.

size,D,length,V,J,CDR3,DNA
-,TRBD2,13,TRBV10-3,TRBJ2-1,CATLIAGGDEQFF,TGTGCCACTCTTATAGCGGGAGGGGATGAGCAGTTCTTC
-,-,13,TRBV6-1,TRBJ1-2,CASTSGTTYGYTF,TGTGCCAGCACCTCTGGCACGACCTATGGCTACACCTTC
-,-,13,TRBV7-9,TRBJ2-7,CASSGRQGLEQYF,TGTGCCAGCAGCGGTCGACAGGGACTCGAGCAGTACTTC
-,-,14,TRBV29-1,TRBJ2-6,CSVHAGSGANVLTF,TGCAGCGTCCACGCGGGCTCTGGGGCCAACGTCCTGACTTTC
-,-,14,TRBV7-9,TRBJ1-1,CASSLGGQNTEAFF,TGTGCCAGCAGCTTAGGGGGGCAGAACACTGAAGCTTTCTTT
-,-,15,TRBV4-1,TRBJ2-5,CASSQGNSVQETQYF,TGCGCCAGCAGCCAAGGAAATAGCGTCCAAGAGACCCAGTACTTC
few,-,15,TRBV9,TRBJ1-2,CASTQAGRGAYGYTF,TGTGCCAGCACCCAAGCGGGCAGGGGCGCCTATGGCTACACCTTC
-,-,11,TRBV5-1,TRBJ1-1,CASSLGAEAFF,TGCGCCAGCAGCTTGGGGGCCGAAGCTTTCTTT
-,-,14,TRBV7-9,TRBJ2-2,CASSFGRHTGELFF,TGTGCCAGCAGCTTCGGCAGGCACACCGGGGAGCTGTTTTTT
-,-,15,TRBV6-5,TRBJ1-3,CASSPTENSGNTIYF,TGTGCCAGCAGTCCCACCGAAAACTCTGGAAACACCATATATTTT
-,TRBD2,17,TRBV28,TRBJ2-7,CASSLTGGRADGYEQYF,TGTGCCAGCAGTTTAACTGGCGGGAGGGCCGATGGATACGAGCAGTACTTC
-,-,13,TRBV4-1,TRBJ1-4,CASSQTGWEKLFF,TGCGCCAGCAGCCAAACAGGGTGGGAAAAACTGTTTTTT
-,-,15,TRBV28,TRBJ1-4,CASKPSAGSNEKLFF,TGTGCCAGCAAACCGTCCGCCGGGAGTAATGAAAAACTGTTTTTT
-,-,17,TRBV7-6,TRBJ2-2,CASSIRGSGLNTGELFF,TGTGCCAGCAGCATTAGAGGCAGCGGGCTAAACACCGGGGAGCTGTTTTTT
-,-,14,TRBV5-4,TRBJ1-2,CASSPKISNYGYTF,TGTGCCAGCAGCCCCAAAATTTCTAACTATGGCTACACCTTC
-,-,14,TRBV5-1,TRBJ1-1,CASSLGEGNTEAFF,TGCGCCAGCAGCTTGGGCGAGGGCAACACTGAAGCTTTCTTT
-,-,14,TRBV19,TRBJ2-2,CASSRQGGSGELFF,TGTGCCAGTAGCCGACAGGGAGGGTCCGGGGAGCTGTTTTTT
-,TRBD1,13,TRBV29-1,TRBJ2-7,CSVRTGGTSEQYF,TGCAGCGTCCGGACAGGGGGGACCTCGGAGCAGTACTTC
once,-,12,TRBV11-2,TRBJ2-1,CASSLESGEQFF,TGTGCCAGCAGCCTCGAATCCGGTGAGCAGTTCTTC
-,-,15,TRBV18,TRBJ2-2,CASSPGGFYTGELFF,TGTGCCAGCTCACCCGGTGGGTTCTACACCGGGGAGCTGTTTTTT
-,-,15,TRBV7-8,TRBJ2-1,CASSLRGSPYNEQFF,TGTGCCAGCAGCTTACGGGGGTCCCCCTACAATGAGCAGTTCTTC
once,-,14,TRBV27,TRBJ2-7,CASSRDGLAYEQYF,TGTGCCAGCAGTCGAGACGGGCTCGCCTACGAGCAGTACTTC
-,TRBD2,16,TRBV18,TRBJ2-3,CASSPPAGLASDTQYF,TGTGCCAGCTCACCCCCCGCGGGACTAGCCTCAGATACGCAGTATTTT
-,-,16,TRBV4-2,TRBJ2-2,CASSQGNRANTGELFF,TGTGCCAGCAGCCAAGGGAATCGGGCGAACACCGGGGAGCTGTTTTTT
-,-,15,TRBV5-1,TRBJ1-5,CASSLAGYSNQPQHF,TGCGCCAGCAGCTTGGCGGGTTATAGCAATCAGCCCCAGCATTTT
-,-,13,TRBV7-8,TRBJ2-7,CASPAGQTYEQYF,TGTGCCAGCCCAGCGGGACAGACCTACGAGCAGTACTTC
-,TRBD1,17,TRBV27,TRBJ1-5,CASSPNRGPYSNQPQHF,TGTGCCAGTAGTCCTAACAGGGGTCCCTATAGCAATCAGCCCCAGCATTTT
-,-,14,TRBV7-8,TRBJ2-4,CASSLDSPENIQYF,TGTGCCAGCAGCTTAGATTCTCCCGAAAACATTCAGTACTTC
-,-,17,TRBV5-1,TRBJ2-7,CASSLGPRGRGPYEQYF,TGCGCCAGCAGCTTGGGTCCTCGGGGAAGGGGCCCCTACGAGCAGTACTTC
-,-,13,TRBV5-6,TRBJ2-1,CASSFGRYNEQFF,TGTGCCAGCAGCTTTGGCAGATACAATGAGCAGTTCTTC
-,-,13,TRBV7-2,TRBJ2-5,CASSIQDQETQYF,TGTGCCAGCAGCATACAGGATCAAGAGACCCAGTACTTC
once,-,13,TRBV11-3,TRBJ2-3,CASSLASTDTQYF,TGTGCCAGCAGCTTAGCCAGCACAGATACGCAGTATTTT
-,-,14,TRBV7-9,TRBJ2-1,CASNNGGSYNEQFF,TGTGCCAGCAATAACGGGGGTTCCTACAATGAGCAGTTCTTC
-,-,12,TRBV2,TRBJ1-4,CASGGGAEKLFF,TGTGCCAGCGGGGGGGGCGCAGAAAAACTGTTTTTT
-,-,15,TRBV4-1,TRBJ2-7,CASSQVRGMGHEQYF,TGCGCCAGCAGCCAAGTCCGTGGGATGGGTCACGAGCAGTACTTC
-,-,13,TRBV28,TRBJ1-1,CASRQNLNTEAFF,TGTGCCAGCAGACAGAATTTGAACACTGAAGCTTTCTTT